A single sample is the source of the 23 T cell receptor beta chains below, sequenced in a study of metastatic and nonmetastatic thyroid tumors (dated by TCRdb to 2018 to 2021). No treatment had been received by any patient before thyroid surgery. To prepare the library, PCR was applied. TCRdb shows the sequencer as Illumina HiSeq 4000. TCRdb applied fastp at Q25 and MiXCR to the public reads, then kept only in-frame beta chains. This sample comprises fewer than 20,000 clones, around 30% of them detected only once. The ten largest clones represent around 15% of the sample. Sequencing was performed on tumor tissue. These receptors came from a female donor with papillary thyroid cancer or a benign thyroid nodule (not recorded which). Some clones in this sample may be carry-over from other donors' samples.

This clone is large. The chain joins TRBV19 to TRBJ1-1, with D perhaps TRBD1 (6 bases). Trimming removed 7 bases from V and 1 base from J, with 10 bases in between. The CDR3 contains 13 residues. Germline assignment: CDR1 LNHDA and CDR2 SQIVND (reference sequence). The CDR3 loop reads CASTQGGNTEAFF. CDR3 in DNA: TGTGCCAGTACACAGGGCGGGAACACTGAAGCTTTCTTT.

The sample holds many counts of this clone. The chain carries TRBV24-1 and TRBJ2-2; 9 bases are a match to TRBD2. Germline CDR1 reads KGHDR; CDR2 reads SFDVKD. V dropped 1 base and J dropped 7; count of bases not matched to a gene: 12. This CDR3 contains 18 residues. Written as DNA, the CDR3 is TGTGCCACCAGTGATTTCCCCTACAGCGGGGGGCGGGACGGGGAGCTGTTTTTT. Its translation: CATSDFPYSGGRDGELFF.

This clone was observed many times. The chain has TRBV29-1 and TRBJ2-3, with unresolved D. Germline CDR1 reads SQVTM; CDR2 reads ANQGSEA. The CDR3 has 14 amino acids. V lost 5 bases and J 1 base, leaving 13 bases between the germline ends. In DNA, the CDR3 is TGCAGCGTTCCTCGGGCGTGGCGCACAGATACGCAGTATTTT. Protein sequence: CSVPRAWRTDTQYF.

This clone was seen at least ten times. DNA of the CDR3: TGTGCCAGCAGCCCGCGACAGGGGGCAGGACTAGCGTCATATACGCAGTATTTT. Translated, it gives CASSPRQGAGLASYTQYF. The genes are TRBV7-2 and TRBJ2-3, with D maybe TRBD1 (10 bases). Looked up from germline, CDR1 is SGHTA and CDR2 is FQGNSA. The CDR3 loop spans 18 amino acids. Trimming cost V 5 bases and J 7 bases, with 28 bases left between them. Full variable domain (missing parts from reference TRBV7-2 and TRBJ2-3): GAGVSQSPSNKVTEKGKDVELRCDPISGHTALYWYRQSLGQGLEFLIYFQGNSAPDKSGLPSDRFSAERTGGSVSTLTIQRTQQEDSAVYLCASSPRQGAGLASYTQYFGPGTRLTVL.

The sample holds a few counts of this clone. The chain joins TRBV19 to TRBJ2-2; 10 nucleotides align to TRBD2. The CDR3 runs to 13 residues. Germline lookup yields CDR1 LNHDA and CDR2 SQIVND (reference sequence). V lost 7 bases, J lost 6 bases, and 2 bases stayed unmatched. CDR3 sequence reads: CASKAGGPGELFF. In nucleotides, the CDR3 is TGTGCCAGTAAAGCGGGAGGGCCCGGGGAGCTGTTTTTT.

This clone was seen many times. J is TRBJ2-7 and V is TRBV19; D is uncertain. V lost 2 bases and J 0 bases, leaving 14 bases between the germline ends. The V gene's germline CDR1 is LNHDA and CDR2 SQIVND (reference sequence). CDR3 length: 16 residues. CDR3 sequence (DNA): TGTGCCAGTAGTATACAAGAGACGGTGAGCTCCTACGAGCAGTACTTC. Amino acids: CASSIQETVSSYEQYF.

This clone is deemed medium-sized (0.01 to 0.1%). The genes are TRBV10-1 and TRBJ2-2; 7 bases match TRBD1. Trimming removed 7 bases from V and 5 bases from J; junction bases left unmatched: 4. The length of the CDR3 is 13 residues. The germline V gene encodes CDR1 WNHNN and CDR2 SYGVQD (reference sequence). CDR3 coding DNA: TGCGCCAGCACCCCGACAGGGACCGGGGAGCTGTTTTTT. This gives the protein CASTPTGTGELFF.

The chain uses TRBV20-1 and TRBJ2-5; 8 nucleotides match TRBD2. From germline, CDR1 is DFQATT and CDR2 SNEGSKA (reference sequence). J lost 5 bases, V lost 8 bases, and 13 bases had no gene match. The CDR3 loop spans 14 amino acids. The chain's CDR3 is CSSPLSGRRETQYF. CDR3 nucleotides: TGCAGTTCTCCCCTCAGCGGGAGACGGGAGACCCAGTACTTC.

The rearrangement uses TRBV20-1 and TRBJ1-2; unclear D gene. There are 12 residues in the CDR3. Germline V gene data show CDR1 as DFQATT and CDR2 as SNEGSKA (reference sequence). Trimming shortened V by 3 bases and J by 6 bases, and 11 bases separated the two germline ends. CDR3 in amino acids: CSAREGKDGYTF. The DNA for the CDR3 is TGCAGTGCTAGGGAGGGAAAGGATGGCTACACCTTC.

This clone was counted many times. This sequence joins TRBV6-1 and TRBJ2-2; 9 nucleotides line up with TRBD1. The CDR3 totals 15 residues. The germline gives CDR1 MNHNS, CDR2 SASEGT. V gave up 5 bases and J gave up 5 bases; unmatched junction bases: 6. CDR3 DNA sequence: TGTGCCAGCAGTTCGGGACAGGGTGGAACCGGGGAGCTGTTTTTT. This encodes CASSSGQGGTGELFF.

This clone has ten or more counts. The rearrangement links TRBV7-9 to TRBJ2-2; 7 nucleotides match TRBD2. Germline CDR1 reads SEHNR; CDR2 reads FQNEAQ (reference sequence). The CDR3 loop spans 15 amino acids. V was pared by 1 base and J by 4 bases, with 3 bases of the junction left unmatched. CDR3 sequence (DNA): TGTGCCAGCAGCTTAGTCGGGGGGACCACCGGGGAGCTGTTTTTT. Translated: CASSLVGGTTGELFF. The whole variable domain, filled in from reference TRBV7-9 and TRBJ2-2, reads DTGVSQNPRHKITKRGQNVTFRCDPISEHNRLYWYRQTLGQGPEFLTYFQNEAQLEKSRLLSDRFSAERPKGSFSTLEIQRTEQGDSAMYLCASSLVGGTTGELFFGEGSRLTVL.

The chain employs TRBV27 and TRBJ1-6; D is perhaps TRBD1 (5 bases). Germline V lookup: CDR1 MNHEY, CDR2 SMNVEV (reference sequence). Between the trimmed V and J ends, which lost 6 bases and 3 bases, there was a span of 15 bases. CDR3 length: 16 residues. The CDR3 DNA sequence: TGTGCCAGCAGCCTCCCCGGGGACTACTATAATTCACCCCTCCACTTT. This translates into CASSLPGDYYNSPLHF.

A remark on this clone: Since a much larger clone is just one base distant, this may be a read error. The V call is TRBV20-1, the J call TRBJ2-5; D not certain. Germline V lookup: CDR1 DFQATT, CDR2 SNEGSKA (reference sequence). V dropped 6 bases and J dropped 4 bases, with 18 bases sitting between them. The CDR3 is 14 amino acids. In nucleotides, the CDR3 is TGCAGTGCCCCGGTACCGCCGGCAACAGAGACCCAGTACTTC. It yields the protein CSAPVPPATETQYF.

The rearrangement uses TRBV6-2 or TRBV6-3 and TRBJ2-2, with a tentative D call TRBD1 (5 bases). CDR3 length: 15 amino acids. CDR1 and CDR2 from the germline V gene are MNHEY and SVGEGT. The V end was cut by 5 bases, the J end by 4 bases, with 14 bases between. The CDR3 loop is CASSVNSGRTGELFF. In nucleotides, the CDR3 is TGTGCCAGCAGTGTGAATTCAGGGCGCACCGGGGAGCTGTTTTTT.

The gene calls are TRBV20-1 and TRBJ1-1; 9 positions agree with TRBD1. CDR1 DFQATT and CDR2 SNEGSKA come from the germline V gene (reference sequence). V gave up 2 bases and J gave up 1 base; unmatched junction bases: 2. The CDR3 length is 14 residues. CDR3 nucleotides: TGCAGTGCTAGATTGGGACAGGGGAACACTGAAGCTTTCTTT. Encoded protein: CSARLGQGNTEAFF.

This clone was picked up a small number of times. A much more abundant neighbour one base away suggests this may be a read error. This chain uses TRBV5-1 with TRBJ2-1, with D possibly matching TRBD1 (6 bases). The germline gives CDR1 SGHRS, CDR2 YFSETQ. The CDR3 is 12 residues long. The CDR3 DNA reads TGCGCCAGCATCTTGGGGGCTTATGAGCAGTTCTTC. Its protein is CASILGAYEQFF.

This clone has a count of ten or more. CDR3 sequence (DNA): TGCAGTGCTAGTGGACGGTCTACCTACGAGCAGTACTTC. Its protein is CSASGRSTYEQYF. The rearrangement joins TRBV20-1 to TRBJ2-7; D call uncertain. V was clipped by 3 bases and J by 2 bases, with 11 bases between them. Germline-derived CDR1 and CDR2 are DFQATT and SNEGSKA (reference sequence). This CDR3 comprises 13 residues.

V is TRBV20-1 and J is TRBJ2-7; D tentatively reads TRBD1 or TRBD2 (5 bases each). The ends were cut back, 5 bases at V and 4 bases at J, with 15 bases in the middle. Germline V CDR1 and CDR2: DFQATT, SNEGSKA (reference sequence). The CDR3 runs 13 residues. CDR3 nucleotide sequence: TGCAGTGCTTTCTCCACGTGGGGGTACGAGCAGTACTTC. Protein sequence: CSAFSTWGYEQYF.

This clone was counted between two and nine times. The conserved closing phenylalanine or tryptophan is absent in this CDR3, likely reflecting a read error. V is TRBV15 and J is TRBJ2-5, with D unresolved. The CDR3 has 16 residues. V lost 3 bases to trimming and J lost 1 base, with 15 bases between them. From germline, CDR1 is LNHNV and CDR2 YYDKDF (reference sequence). In DNA form, the CDR3 reads TGTGCCACCAGCAGGGGTTTGTTACAGATCCAAGAGACCCAGTACCTC. This codes for CATSRGLLQIQETQYL.

This clone appeared a few times. V and J are TRBV30 and TRBJ1-2; D not certain. Germline V CDR1 and CDR2: GTSNPN, SVGIG (reference sequence). Deletions cut 8 bases from V and 7 bases from J, with 14 bases between. The CDR3 is made up of 11 amino acids. CDR3 nucleotides: TGTGCCGGGGTTCGAGTAGGTGGCTACACCTTC. Its protein product is CAGVRVGGYTF.

This rearrangement joins TRBV5-1 to TRBJ2-7; D may correspond to TRBD1 or TRBD2 (5 bases each). CDR3 length equals 16 residues. V lost 4 bases to trimming and J lost 3 bases, with 20 bases between them. Germline V lookup: CDR1 SGHRS, CDR2 YFSETQ. The chain's CDR3 is CASSPGPGLGIYEQYF. CDR3 in DNA: TGCGCCAGCAGCCCGGGACCTGGCCTAGGAATCTACGAGCAGTACTTC.

This clone was seen ten or more times. The chain combines TRBV3-1 with TRBJ2-7, with unresolved D. Germline V gene sequence: CDR1 LGHDT, CDR2 YNNKEL (reference sequence). The V gene lost 0 bases and the J gene lost 5 bases, with 5 bases spanning the gap. The CDR3 contains 12 residues. The CDR3 reads CASSQDSHEQYF. DNA for the CDR3: TGTGCCAGCAGCCAAGATTCACACGAGCAGTACTTC.

By sample fraction, this clone is medium-sized. The V call is TRBV12-3 or TRBV12-4, the J call TRBJ2-7, with D possibly being TRBD1 or TRBD2 (6 bases each). V was trimmed by 3 bases and J by 5 bases, leaving 11 bases between them. This CDR3 is 13 amino acids long. CDR3 sequence (DNA): TGTGCCAGCAGTTTCTCAGGGGAGGACGAGCAGTACTTC. Translating gives CASSFSGEDEQYF.